What follows is one T cell receptor (beta chain) and its context. The antigen remains unidentified. This record comes from a study of T cell repertoires and HLA-DP antigens. Study context: In vitro CD4+ alloreactivity was against HeLa-presented HLA-DP. Average DNA input: about 200 ng for CD137+CD4+ sorts, roughly 1.2 ug pre-culture. Study results and caveats: Pre-culture clonality, about 0.041, was far below sorted CD137+ clonality of around 0.37. Clones undetected before culture averaged 36.3% against one allele and around 50% against the other.

Sequencing was performed with immunoSEQ multiplex PCR; in TCRdb, only in-frame clones are kept and a portion is missing. The sample has 85,000 to 90,000 clones, around nine tenths seen once. Sequencing was performed on CD4+ T cells from PBMCs. The source of this sequence is a man aged 50-60 years in good health and CMV-seronegative.

The CDR3 sequence is CASSLDGGGRTDTQYF. The CDR3 DNA sequence: TGTGCCAGCAGCTTAGACGGCGGAGGTCGCACAGATACGCAGTATTTT. The chain has TRBV11-2 and TRBJ2-3; D might be TRBD2 (5 bases). Trimming pared 0 bases from V and 1 base from J, leaving 11 bases between. Germline V gives CDR1 SGHAT, CDR2 FQNNGV. CDR3 length: 16 residues.